The 3 T cell receptor beta chains below all came from one sample that was sequenced in a study of cytomegalovirus exposure and HLA in healthy donors. Clones were read by immunoSEQ multiplex PCR, and TCRdb kept only the in-frame ones, dropping some. The table shows about 140,000 clones, with 84% occurring only once. Material: PBMCs. The origin of the receptors is a woman under 40 in good health and CMV-seronegative.

The rearrangement links TRBV6-6 to TRBJ2-7, with 7 bases that match TRBD1. With 6 bases clipped from V and 6 bases from J, the junction kept 14 bases outside the gene matches. CDR3 length: 15 residues. Germline loops: CDR1 MNHNY, CDR2 SVGAGI (reference sequence). The DNA for the CDR3 is TGTGCCAGCAGACCCCGGACAACAGGGGCCTCCGAGCAGTACTTC. Amino acids: CASRPRTTGASEQYF.

The rearrangement links TRBV9 to TRBJ2-5; possibly TRBD1 for D (5 bases). Per the germline V gene, CDR1 is SGDLS and CDR2 is YYNGEE. The CDR3 length is 16 residues. Between the trimmed V and J ends, which lost 4 bases and 5 bases, there was a span of 21 bases. The CDR3 loop reads CASSQGQGVLEETQYF. For the CDR3, the DNA is TGTGCCAGCAGCCAAGGTCAAGGGGTTTTAGAGGAGACCCAGTACTTC. The variable domain in full, completed from reference TRBV9 and TRBJ2-5, reads DSGVTQTPKHLITATGQRVTLRCSPRSGDLSVYWYQQSLDQGLQFLIQYYNGEERAKGNILERFSAQQFPDLHSELNLSSLELGDSALYFCASSQGQGVLEETQYFGPGTRLLVL.

The chain has TRBV5-1 and TRBJ2-7; 12 bases are a match to TRBD1. This CDR3 has 15 amino acids. J gave up 7 bases and V 1 base, and 6 bases lay outside the gene matches. The V gene's germline CDR1 is SGHRS and CDR2 YFSETQ. The CDR3: CASSLTGQGAREQYF. The CDR3 nucleotides are TGCGCCAGCAGCTTGACGGGACAGGGGGCGAGGGAGCAGTACTTC. Full variable domain (missing parts from reference TRBV5-1 and TRBJ2-7): KAGVTQTPRYLIKTRGQQVTLSCSPISGHRSVSWYQQTPGQGLQFLFEYFSETQRNKGNFPGRFSGRQFSNSRSEMNVSTLELGDSALYLCASSLTGQGAREQYFGPGTRLTVT.